This T cell receptor beta chain was obtained from a study of T cells in women clearing cervical HPV infection. Notes on this clone: Its specificity is not known. The read falls 3 residues short of the CDR3 end, and the missing part is taken from the germline J gene.

Study findings and constraints: TRBV6-7 relative abundance averaged approximately 0.11% in cases and roughly 0.17% in controls.

Some clones are missing from TCRdb's copy, which holds only in-frame ones; the method was immunoSEQ multiplex PCR. This table holds roughly 15,000 clones. Germline values: CDR1 SNHLY, CDR2 FYNNEI. V dropped 11 bases and J dropped 4 bases, with 23 bases sitting between them. This CDR3 comprises 15 residues. The sequencing sample was made of blood buffy coat. The receptor was isolated from a woman aged 18-70 years with a cervical HPV16 infection that either progressed to CIN3+ or cleared (not recorded which). The chain employs TRBV2 and TRBJ2-5; tentative D call: TRBD2 (7 bases). Partial CDR3 DNA: TGTGCCGGGGGTCCAGAGAGGGGGGGAGGAGAGACC. It translates to CAGGPERGGGET. The full CDR3 sequence reads CAGGPERGGGETQYF. Looking up the rest from reference TRBV2 and TRBJ2-5 gives the full variable domain: EPEVTQTPSHQVTQMGQEVILRCVPISNHLYFYWYRQILGQKVEFLVSFYNNEISEKSEIFDDQFSVERPDGSNFTLKIRSTKLEDSAMYFCAGGPERGGGETQYFGPGTRLLVL.